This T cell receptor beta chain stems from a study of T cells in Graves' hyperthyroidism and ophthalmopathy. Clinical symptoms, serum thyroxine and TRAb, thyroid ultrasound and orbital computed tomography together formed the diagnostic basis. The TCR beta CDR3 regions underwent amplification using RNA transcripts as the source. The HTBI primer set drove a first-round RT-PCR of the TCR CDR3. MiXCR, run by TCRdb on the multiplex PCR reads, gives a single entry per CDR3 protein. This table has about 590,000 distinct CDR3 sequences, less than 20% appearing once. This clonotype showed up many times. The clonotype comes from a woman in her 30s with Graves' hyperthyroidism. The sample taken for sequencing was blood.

In DNA form, the CDR3 reads TGTGCCAGCAGTTACTCGAGGGCAGGGGCAAAACTGTTTTTT. Its translation is CASSYSRAGAKLFF. This chain uses TRBV6-6 with TRBJ1-4; possibly TRBD1 for D (6 bases). V gave up 0 bases and J gave up 10 bases, with 12 bases separating them. The CDR3 length is 14 residues. Germline V gives CDR1 MNHNY, CDR2 SVGAGI (reference sequence).